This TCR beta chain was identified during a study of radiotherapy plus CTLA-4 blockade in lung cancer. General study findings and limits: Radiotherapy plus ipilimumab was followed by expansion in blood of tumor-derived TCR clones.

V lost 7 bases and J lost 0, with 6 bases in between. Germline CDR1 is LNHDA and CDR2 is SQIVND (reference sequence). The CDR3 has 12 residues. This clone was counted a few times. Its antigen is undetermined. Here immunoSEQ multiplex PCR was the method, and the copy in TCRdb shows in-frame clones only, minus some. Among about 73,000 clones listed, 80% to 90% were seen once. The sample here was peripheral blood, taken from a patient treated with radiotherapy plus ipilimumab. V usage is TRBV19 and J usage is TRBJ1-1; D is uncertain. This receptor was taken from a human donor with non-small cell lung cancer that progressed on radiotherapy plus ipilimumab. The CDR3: CASKEVNTEAFF. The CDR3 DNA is TGTGCCAGTAAGGAGGTGAACACTGAAGCTTTCTTT.